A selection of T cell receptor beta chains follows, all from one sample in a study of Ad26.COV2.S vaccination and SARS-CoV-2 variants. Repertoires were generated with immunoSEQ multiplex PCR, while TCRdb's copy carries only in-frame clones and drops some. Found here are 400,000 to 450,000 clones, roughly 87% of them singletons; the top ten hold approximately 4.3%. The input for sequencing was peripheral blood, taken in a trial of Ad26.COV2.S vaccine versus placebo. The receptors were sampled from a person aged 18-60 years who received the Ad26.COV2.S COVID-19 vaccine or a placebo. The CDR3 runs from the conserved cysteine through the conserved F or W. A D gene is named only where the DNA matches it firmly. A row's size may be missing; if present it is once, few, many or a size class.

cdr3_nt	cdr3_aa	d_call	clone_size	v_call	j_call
TGTGCCAGCAGCCAAGGTTTGGGGGACTACAATTTGACTGGGGCCAACGTCCTGACTTTC	CASSQGLGDYNLTGANVLTF	TRBD2	-	TRBV3-1/TRBV3-2	TRBJ2-6
TGTGCCAGCTCACCTCCCCCAGGGAAAGAGACCCAGTACTTC	CASSPPPGKETQYF	-	once	TRBV18	TRBJ2-5
TGTGCCAGCAGCCAAGTACGCGGAGAAAAACTGTTTTTT	CASSQVRGEKLFF	-	-	TRBV14	TRBJ1-4
TGTGCCACCAGTGGGGACAGGGTATACACCGGGGAGCTGTTTTTT	CATSGDRVYTGELFF	TRBD1	-	TRBV24-1	TRBJ2-2
TGTGCCAGCTCACCACCCGCGCAAGTTGGTCGGCCCCAGCATTTT	CASSPPAQVGRPQHF	-	-	TRBV18	TRBJ1-5
TGTGCCAGCAGCCGAGGACAGGGGGAAGAGACCCAGTACTTC	CASSRGQGEETQYF	TRBD1	-	TRBV5-6	TRBJ2-5
TGTGCCAGCAGCTTAGGGACAGAGTTATACGAGCAGTACTTC	CASSLGTELYEQYF	-	once	TRBV11-2	TRBJ2-7
TGTGCCAGTAGTATAGGAGGACAGCGTGGCTCCTACGAGCAGTACTTC	CASSIGGQRGSYEQYF	-	-	TRBV19	TRBJ2-7
TGTGCCAGCAGCCTCGGGGGCAACAGGGTTACCTTC	CASSLGGNRVTF	-	-	TRBV11-2	TRBJ1-2
TGTGCCAGCAGTTTCTCCGCTGACAGGGTATACGCCGGGGAGCTGTTTTTT	CASSFSADRVYAGELFF	TRBD1	once	TRBV27	TRBJ2-2
TGTGCCAGCAGCCAAGATCACCGGCCCTCCTACGAGCAGTACTTC	CASSQDHRPSYEQYF	-	-	TRBV14	TRBJ2-7
TGTGCCAGCAGTTTATCTCCCCCCTTT	CASSLSPPF	-	-	TRBV28	TRBJ1-6
TGTGCCAGCAGTCCGGGCGGGAGGGTATACAATGAGCAGTTCTTC	CASSPGGRVYNEQFF	TRBD2	-	TRBV28	TRBJ2-1
TGTGCCAGCAGTTTAGGGCGACTGGACTCTGGAAACACCATATATTTT	CASSLGRLDSGNTIYF	-	-	TRBV28	TRBJ1-3
TGCGCCAGCAGCCAAGGTATCGGGGACGGTAATGAAAAACTGTTTTTT	CASSQGIGDGNEKLFF	-	-	TRBV4-1	TRBJ1-4
TGTGCCATCAGAGGGATAACGCCCTACAATGAGCAGTTCTTC	CAIRGITPYNEQFF	-	-	TRBV10-3	TRBJ2-1
TGTGCCAGCAGTCCTTCTAGCCAAGAGACCCAGTACTTC	CASSPSSQETQYF	-	-	TRBV7-2	TRBJ2-5
TGTGCCAGCAGCAACGGGAGGGGGCACTATGGCTACACCTTC	CASSNGRGHYGYTF	TRBD1	-	TRBV14	TRBJ1-2